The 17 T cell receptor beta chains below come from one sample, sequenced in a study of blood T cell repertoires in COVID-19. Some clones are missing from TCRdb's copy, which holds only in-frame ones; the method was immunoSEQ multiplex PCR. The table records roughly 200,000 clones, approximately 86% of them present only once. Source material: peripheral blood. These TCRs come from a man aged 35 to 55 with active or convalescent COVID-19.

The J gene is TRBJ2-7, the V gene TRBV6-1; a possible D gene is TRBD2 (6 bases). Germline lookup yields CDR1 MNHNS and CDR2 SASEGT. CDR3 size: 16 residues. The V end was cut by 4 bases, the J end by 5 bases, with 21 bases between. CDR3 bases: TGTGCCAGCAGTGTCCAGGGACTCTCCTATCCGCACGAGCAGTACTTC. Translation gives CASSVQGLSYPHEQYF.

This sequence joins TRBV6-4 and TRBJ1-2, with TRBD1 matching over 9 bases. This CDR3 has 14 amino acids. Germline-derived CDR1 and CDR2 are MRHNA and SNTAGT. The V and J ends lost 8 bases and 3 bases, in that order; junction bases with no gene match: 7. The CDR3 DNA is TGTGCCAGCTCGCCGACAGGGGGGGACTATGGCTACACCTTC. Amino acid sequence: CASSPTGGDYGYTF.

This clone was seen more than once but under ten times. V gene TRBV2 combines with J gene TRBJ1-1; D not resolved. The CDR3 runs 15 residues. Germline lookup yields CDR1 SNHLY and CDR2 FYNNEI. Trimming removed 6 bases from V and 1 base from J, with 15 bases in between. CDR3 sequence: CASSNFFSENTEAFF. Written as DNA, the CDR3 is TGTGCCAGCAGCAACTTCTTTTCTGAGAACACTGAAGCTTTCTTT.

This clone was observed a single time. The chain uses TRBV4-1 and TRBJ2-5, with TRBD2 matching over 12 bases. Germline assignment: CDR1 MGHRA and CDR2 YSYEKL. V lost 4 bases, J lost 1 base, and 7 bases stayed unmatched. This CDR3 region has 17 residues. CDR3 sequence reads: CASSPGVLAGGQETQYF. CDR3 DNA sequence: TGCGCCAGCAGCCCGGGGGTACTAGCGGGGGGCCAAGAGACCCAGTACTTC.

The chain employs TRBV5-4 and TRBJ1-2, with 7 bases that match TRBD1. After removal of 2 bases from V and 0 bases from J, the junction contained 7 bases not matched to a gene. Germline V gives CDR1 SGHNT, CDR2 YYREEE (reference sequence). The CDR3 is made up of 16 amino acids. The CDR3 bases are TGTGCCAGCAGCTTATCTCCAGGGGGATCTAACTATGGCTACACCTTC. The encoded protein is CASSLSPGGSNYGYTF.

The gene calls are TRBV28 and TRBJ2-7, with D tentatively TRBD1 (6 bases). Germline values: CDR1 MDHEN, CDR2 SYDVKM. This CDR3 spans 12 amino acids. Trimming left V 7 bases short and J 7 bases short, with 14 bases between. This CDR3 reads CASNGAGTEQYF. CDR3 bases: TGTGCCAGCAACGGCGCTGGGACAGAGCAGTACTTC.

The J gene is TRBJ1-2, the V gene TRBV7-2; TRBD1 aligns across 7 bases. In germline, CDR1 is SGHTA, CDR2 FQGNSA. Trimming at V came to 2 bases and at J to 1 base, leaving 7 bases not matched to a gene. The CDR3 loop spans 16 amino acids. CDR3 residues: CASSLSPGQSNYGYTF. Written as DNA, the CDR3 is TGTGCCAGCAGCTTAAGTCCGGGACAGAGTAACTATGGCTACACCTTC.

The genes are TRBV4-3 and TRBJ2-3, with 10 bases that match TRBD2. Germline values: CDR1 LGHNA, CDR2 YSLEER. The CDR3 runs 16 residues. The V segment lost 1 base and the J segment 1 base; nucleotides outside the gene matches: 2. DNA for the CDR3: TGCGCCAGCAGCCAAGCCAGCGGGGGGGGCACAGATACGCAGTATTTT. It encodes CASSQASGGGTDTQYF.

The CDR3 DNA follows: TGTGCCAGCTCCAGGGTTGAGACCGATGAAAAACTGTTTTTT. Protein product: CASSRVETDEKLFF. The chain couples TRBV7-6 to TRBJ1-4; possible D gene TRBD1, 5 bases. The CDR3 runs to 14 residues. Trimming cost V 8 bases and J 6 bases, with 16 bases left between them. Germline-derived CDR1 and CDR2 are SGHVS and FNYEAQ.

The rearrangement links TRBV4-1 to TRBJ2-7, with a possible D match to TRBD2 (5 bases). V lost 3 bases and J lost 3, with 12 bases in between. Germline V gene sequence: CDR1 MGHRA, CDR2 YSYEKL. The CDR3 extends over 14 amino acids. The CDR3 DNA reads TGCGCCAGCAGCCAGGAGGACGGCGGCTACGAGCAGTACTTC. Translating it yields CASSQEDGGYEQYF.

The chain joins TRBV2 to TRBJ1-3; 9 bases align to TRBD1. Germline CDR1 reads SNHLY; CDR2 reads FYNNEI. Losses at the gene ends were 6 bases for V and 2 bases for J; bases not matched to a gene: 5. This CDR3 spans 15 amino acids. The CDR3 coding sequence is TGTGCCAGCAGAGAAAGGACAGGGGCTGGAAACACCATATATTTT. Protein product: CASRERTGAGNTIYF.

The CDR3: CASSVGTFSYEQYF. CDR3 DNA: TGTGCCAGCAGCGTCGGGACTTTTTCCTACGAGCAGTACTTC. The rearrangement joins TRBV9 to TRBJ2-7, with TRBD2 as a possible D gene (6 bases). The germline V gene has CDR1 SGDLS and CDR2 YYNGEE. V lost 2 bases, J lost 1 base, and 10 bases lay in between. The CDR3 loop spans 14 amino acids.

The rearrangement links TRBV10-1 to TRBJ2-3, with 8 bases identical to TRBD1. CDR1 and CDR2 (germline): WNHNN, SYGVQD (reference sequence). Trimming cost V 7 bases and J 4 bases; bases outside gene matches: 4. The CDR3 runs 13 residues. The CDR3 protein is CASIGQGPDTQYF. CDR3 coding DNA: TGCGCCAGCATCGGACAGGGCCCAGATACGCAGTATTTT.

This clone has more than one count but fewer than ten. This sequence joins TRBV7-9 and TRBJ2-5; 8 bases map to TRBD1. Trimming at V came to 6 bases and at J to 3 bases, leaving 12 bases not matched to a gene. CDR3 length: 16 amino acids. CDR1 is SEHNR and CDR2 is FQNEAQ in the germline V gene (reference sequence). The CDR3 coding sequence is TGTGCCAGCAGGATGGGACCCACACAGGGGGAAGAGACCCAGTACTTC. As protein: CASRMGPTQGEETQYF.

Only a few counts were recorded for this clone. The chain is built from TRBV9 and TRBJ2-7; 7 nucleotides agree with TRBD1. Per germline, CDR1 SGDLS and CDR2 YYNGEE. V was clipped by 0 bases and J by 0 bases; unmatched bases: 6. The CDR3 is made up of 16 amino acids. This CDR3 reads CASSVEGTALSYEQYF. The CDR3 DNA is TGTGCCAGCAGCGTAGAAGGGACAGCCCTCTCCTACGAGCAGTACTTC.

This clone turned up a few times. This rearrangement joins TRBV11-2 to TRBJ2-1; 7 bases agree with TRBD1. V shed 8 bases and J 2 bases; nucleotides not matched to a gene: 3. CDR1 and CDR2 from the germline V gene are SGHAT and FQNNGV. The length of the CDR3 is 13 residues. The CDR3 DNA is TGTGCCAGCGAACAGGGGACCTACAATGAGCAGTTCTTC. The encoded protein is CASEQGTYNEQFF.

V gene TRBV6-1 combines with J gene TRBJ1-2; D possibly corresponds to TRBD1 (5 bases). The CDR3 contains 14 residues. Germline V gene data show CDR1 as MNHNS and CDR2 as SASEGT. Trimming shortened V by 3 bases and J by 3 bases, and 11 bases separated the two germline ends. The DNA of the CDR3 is TGTGCCAGCAGTGAGGGACGGGGGTACTATGGCTACACCTTC. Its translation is CASSEGRGYYGYTF.